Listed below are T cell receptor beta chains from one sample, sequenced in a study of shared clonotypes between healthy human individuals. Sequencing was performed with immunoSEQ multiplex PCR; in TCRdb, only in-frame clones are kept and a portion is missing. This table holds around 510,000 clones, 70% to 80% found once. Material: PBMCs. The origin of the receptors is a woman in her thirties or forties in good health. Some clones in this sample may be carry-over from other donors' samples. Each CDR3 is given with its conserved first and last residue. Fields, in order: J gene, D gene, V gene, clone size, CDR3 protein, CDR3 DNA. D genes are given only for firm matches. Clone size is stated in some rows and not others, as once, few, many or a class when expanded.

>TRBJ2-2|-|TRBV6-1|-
CASSEEAGFTGELFF
TGTGCCAGCAGTGAAGAGGCGGGATTCACCGGGGAGCTGTTTTTT
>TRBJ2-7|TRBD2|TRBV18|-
CASSPLAGGSEQYF
TGTGCCAGCTCACCCTTAGCGGGAGGGAGCGAGCAGTACTTC
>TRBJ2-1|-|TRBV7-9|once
CASSLDLTSSSQFF
TGTGCCAGCAGCTTAGATCTTACTAGTTCGTCGCAGTTCTTC
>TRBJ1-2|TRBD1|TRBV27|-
CASSYVGGLGNYGYTF
TGTGCCAGCAGTTACGTAGGGGGCCTAGGTAACTATGGCTACACCTTC
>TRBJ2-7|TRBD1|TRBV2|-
CASSEGTGGGEQYF
TGTGCCAGCAGTGAGGGGACAGGGGGCGGCGAGCAGTACTTC
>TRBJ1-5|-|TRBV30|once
CAWSVGGYSNQPQHF
TGTGCCTGGAGTGTCGGCGGCTATAGCAATCAGCCCCAGCATTTT
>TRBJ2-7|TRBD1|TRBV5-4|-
CASSQAGGSYYEQHF
TGTGCCAGCAGCCAAGCAGGGGGTTCGTACTACGAGCAGCACTTC
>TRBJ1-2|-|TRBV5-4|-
CASSSKVALRGYTF
TGTGCCAGCAGCTCCAAGGTTGCCCTCCGGGGCTACACCTTC
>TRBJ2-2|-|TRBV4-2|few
CASSQGRPPLDGELFF
TGTGCCAGCAGCCAAGGTCGGCCACCGCTGGACGGGGAGCTGTTTTTT
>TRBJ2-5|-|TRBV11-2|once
CASSLSFQETQYF
TGTGCCAGCAGCTTATCTTTCCAAGAGACCCAGTACTTC
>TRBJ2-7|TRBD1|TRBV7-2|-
CASSLAGDRSYEQYF
TGTGCCAGCAGCTTAGCTGGGGACAGATCCTACGAGCAGTACTTC
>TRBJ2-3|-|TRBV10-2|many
CASSFGTDTQYF
TGCGCCAGCAGTTTCGGCACAGATACGCAGTATTTT
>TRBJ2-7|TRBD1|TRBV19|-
CASSDRGRDEQYF
TGTGCCAGTAGCGACAGGGGGAGGGACGAGCAGTACTTC
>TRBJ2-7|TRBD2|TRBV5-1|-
CASTVAGVLSEQYF
TGCGCCAGCACGGTAGCGGGAGTCTTGAGCGAGCAGTACTTC
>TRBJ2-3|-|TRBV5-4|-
CASSFPGSTDTQYF
TGTGCCAGCAGCTTCCCGGGAAGCACAGATACGCAGTATTTT
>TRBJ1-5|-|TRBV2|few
CASSDSGQPQHF
TGTGCCAGCAGTGATTCTGGTCAGCCCCAGCATTTT
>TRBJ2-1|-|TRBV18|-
CASSSVGYNEQFF
TGTGCCAGCTCAAGCGTGGGGTACAATGAGCAGTTCTTC
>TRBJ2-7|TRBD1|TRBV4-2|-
CASSLGWTGPEQYF
TGTGCCAGCAGCCTCGGGTGGACAGGGCCTGAGCAGTACTTC
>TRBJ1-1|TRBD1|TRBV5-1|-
CASSYGQGTEAFF
TGCGCCAGCAGCTACGGACAGGGCACTGAAGCTTTCTTT
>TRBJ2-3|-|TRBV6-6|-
CASRYTGAGRTDTQYF
TGTGCCAGCAGGTACACGGGGGCGGGGAGGACAGATACGCAGTATTTT
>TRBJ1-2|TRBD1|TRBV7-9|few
CASSFGTGGEGYTF
TGTGCCAGCAGCTTTGGGACAGGGGGCGAGGGCTACACCTTC
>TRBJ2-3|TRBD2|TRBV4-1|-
CASSLDRSAGGGDTQYF
TGCGCCAGCAGTTTAGACCGATCAGCGGGGGGGGGAGATACGCAGTATTTT
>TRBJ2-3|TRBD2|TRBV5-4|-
CASSPGLAGAPTDNTDTQYF
TGTGCCAGCAGCCCAGGACTAGCGGGAGCCCCGACTGACAACACAGATACGCAGTATTTT
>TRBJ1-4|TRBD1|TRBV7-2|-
CASSLGSTGGWEKLFF
TGTGCCAGCAGCTTAGGATCAACAGGGGGATGGGAAAAACTGTTTTTT
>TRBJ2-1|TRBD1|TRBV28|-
CASNPRDRGKYEQFF
TGTGCCAGCAACCCTCGGGACAGGGGCAAGTATGAGCAGTTCTTC
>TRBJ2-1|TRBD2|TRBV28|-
CASSLGGRTFNEQFF
TGTGCCAGCAGTTTGGGCGGGAGGACTTTCAATGAGCAGTTCTTC
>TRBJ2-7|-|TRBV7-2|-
CASSLSFGGGGRSYEQYF
TGTGCCAGCAGCTTGAGCTTCGGAGGAGGGGGTCGTTCCTACGAGCAGTACTTC
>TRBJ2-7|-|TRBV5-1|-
CASSWSVGSYEQYF
TGCGCCAGCAGCTGGTCGGTGGGTTCCTACGAGCAGTACTTC
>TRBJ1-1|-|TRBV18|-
CASSFSGEENTEAFF
TGTGCCAGCTCCTTCTCAGGGGAAGAGAACACTGAAGCTTTCTTT
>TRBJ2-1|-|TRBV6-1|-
CASSQEVGGEDEQFF
TGTGCCAGCAGTCAGGAGGTGGGAGGTGAAGATGAGCAGTTCTTC
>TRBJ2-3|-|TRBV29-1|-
CSGGGAFGADTQCF
TGCAGCGGCGGCGGTGCATTTGGAGCAGATACGCAGTGTTTT
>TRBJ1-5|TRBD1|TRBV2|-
CASTPRLQGAQPQHF
TGTGCCAGCACTCCGCGGCTTCAGGGGGCCCAGCCCCAGCATTTT
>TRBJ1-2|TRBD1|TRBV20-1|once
CSKGTVYGYTF
TGCAGTAAGGGGACAGTCTATGGCTACACCTTC
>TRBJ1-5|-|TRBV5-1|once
CASSSLPGQPQHF
TGCGCCAGCAGCTCCCTTCCGGGCCAGCCCCAGCATTTT
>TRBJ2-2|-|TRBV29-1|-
CSVEDGEGDTGELFF
TGCAGCGTTGAGGACGGGGAGGGGGACACCGGGGAGCTGTTTTTT
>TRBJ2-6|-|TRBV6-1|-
CASSERVLGANVLTF
TGTGCCAGCAGTGAGCGGGTGCTTGGGGCCAACGTCCTGACTTTC
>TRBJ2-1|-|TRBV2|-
CASSPRRSSYNEQFF
TGTGCCAGCAGTCCCCGCCGGAGCTCCTACAATGAGCAGTTCTTC
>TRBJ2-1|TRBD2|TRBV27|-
CASSQGTSTEQFF
TGTGCCAGCAGCCAAGGGACTAGCACTGAGCAGTTCTTC
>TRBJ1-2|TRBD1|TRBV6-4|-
CASSEKRGQGIYGYTF
TGTGCCAGCAGCGAAAAACGCGGACAGGGGATCTATGGCTACACCTTC
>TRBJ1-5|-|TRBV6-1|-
CASEEGGQPQHF
TGTGCCAGCGAGGAGGGGGGTCAGCCCCAGCATTTT
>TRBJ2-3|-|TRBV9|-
CASSPKQGTEADTQYF
TGTGCCAGCAGCCCCAAACAGGGTACAGAGGCAGATACGCAGTATTTT
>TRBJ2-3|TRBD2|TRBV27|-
CASSLIRGSGPDTQYF
TGTGCCAGCAGTTTAATCCGCGGGAGTGGGCCGGATACGCAGTATTTT
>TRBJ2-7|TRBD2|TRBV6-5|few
CASSRRGLGLYEQYF
TGTGCCAGCAGCCGACGGGGACTAGGCCTCTACGAGCAGTACTTC